This TCR beta chain is from a study of CD8 T cells in Susac syndrome. Negative isolation was used for CD8+ and CD4+ T cells and FACS enrichment for TEMRA cells. V shed 1 base, J shed 7 bases, and the junction held 8 bases outside the gene matches. Germline V lookup: CDR1 MNHNY, CDR2 SVGAGI (reference sequence). The CDR3 consists of 16 residues. With random hexamers, reverse transcription was performed on about 0.5 to 1 ug of RNA. TCRdb re-analysed the immunoSEQ multiplex PCR reads in MiXCR, keeping a single row per CDR3 protein. In the table there are roughly 150,000 distinct CDR3 sequences, about 95% of which are singletons.

The TCR comes from a human donor with Susac syndrome. Sequencing was done on a sample of CD4+ T cells from PBMCs. V usage is TRBV6-6 and J usage is TRBJ2-7; 12 nucleotides match TRBD2. CDR3 loop: CASSYFLAGGPGEQYF. The CDR3 region has the DNA TGTGCCAGCAGTTACTTTCTAGCGGGGGGGCCGGGGGAGCAGTACTTC.